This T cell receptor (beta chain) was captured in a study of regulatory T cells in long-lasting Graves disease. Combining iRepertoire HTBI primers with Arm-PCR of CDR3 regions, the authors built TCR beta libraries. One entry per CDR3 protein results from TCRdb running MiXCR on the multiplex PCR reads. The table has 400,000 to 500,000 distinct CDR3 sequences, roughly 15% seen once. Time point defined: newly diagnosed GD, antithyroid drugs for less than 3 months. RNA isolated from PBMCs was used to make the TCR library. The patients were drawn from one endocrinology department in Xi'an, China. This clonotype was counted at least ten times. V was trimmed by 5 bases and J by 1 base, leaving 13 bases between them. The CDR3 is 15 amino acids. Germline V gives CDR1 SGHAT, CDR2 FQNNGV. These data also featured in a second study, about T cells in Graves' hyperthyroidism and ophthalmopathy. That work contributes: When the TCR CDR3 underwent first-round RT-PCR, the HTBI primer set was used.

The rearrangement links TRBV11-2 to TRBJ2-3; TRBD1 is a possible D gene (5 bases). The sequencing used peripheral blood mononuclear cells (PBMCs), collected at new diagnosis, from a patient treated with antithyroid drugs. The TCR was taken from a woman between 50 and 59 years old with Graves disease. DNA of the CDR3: TGTGCCAGCAGCGAGATTAAAGGGGGCACAGATACGCAGTATTTT. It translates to CASSEIKGGTDTQYF.